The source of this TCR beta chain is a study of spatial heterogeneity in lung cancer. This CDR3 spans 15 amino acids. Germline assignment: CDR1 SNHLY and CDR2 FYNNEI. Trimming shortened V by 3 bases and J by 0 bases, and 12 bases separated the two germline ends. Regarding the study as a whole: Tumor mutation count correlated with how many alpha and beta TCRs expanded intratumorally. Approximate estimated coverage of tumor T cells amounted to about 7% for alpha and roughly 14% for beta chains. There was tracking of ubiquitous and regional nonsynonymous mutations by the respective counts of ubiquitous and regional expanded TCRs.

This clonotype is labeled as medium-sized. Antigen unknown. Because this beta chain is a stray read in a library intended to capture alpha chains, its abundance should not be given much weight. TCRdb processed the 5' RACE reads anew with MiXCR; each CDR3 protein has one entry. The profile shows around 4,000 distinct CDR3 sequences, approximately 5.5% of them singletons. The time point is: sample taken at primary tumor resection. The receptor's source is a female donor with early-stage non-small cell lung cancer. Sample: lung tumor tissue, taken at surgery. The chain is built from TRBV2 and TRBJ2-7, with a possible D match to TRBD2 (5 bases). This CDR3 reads CASSDVGSYSYEQYF. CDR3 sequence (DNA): TGTGCCAGCAGTGACGTTGGGAGTTACTCCTACGAGCAGTACTTC. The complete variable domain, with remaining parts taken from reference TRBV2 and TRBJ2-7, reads EPEVTQTPSHQVTQMGQEVILRCVPISNHLYFYWYRQILGQKVEFLVSFYNNEISEKSEIFDDQFSVERPDGSNFTLKIRSTKLEDSAMYFCASSDVGSYSYEQYFGPGTRLTVT.